This T cell receptor beta chain was observed in a study of blood T cell repertoires in COVID-19. Study overall: Specimens from acute and convalescent COVID-19 originated in the United States, Italy and Spain. The cDNA or gDNA used as material had been derived from T cells, B-cell-depleted T cells, or PBMCs.

Only one count was recorded for this clone. Germline CDR1 reads LNHDA; CDR2 reads SQIVND (reference sequence). Trimming cost V 3 bases and J 0 bases, with 9 bases left between them. This CDR3 is 15 amino acids long. Per the original methods: Reference gene primer amplification in the assay estimated nucleated cell counts. Sequencing was performed with immunoSEQ multiplex PCR; in TCRdb, only in-frame clones are kept and a portion is missing. V and J calls and clone size follow that table, whereas D and trimming were derived from the DNA. The table includes 200,000 to 250,000 clones, roughly 92% detected once.

This chain links TRBV19 with TRBJ1-5; D is perhaps TRBD1 (5 bases). This sequence originates from a man aged 55 to 69 with COVID-19, enrolled during active disease. The sequenced sample was peripheral blood. CDR3: CASSIGAISNQPQHF. CDR3 DNA sequence: TGTGCCAGTAGTATTGGGGCGATTAGCAATCAGCCCCAGCATTTT.